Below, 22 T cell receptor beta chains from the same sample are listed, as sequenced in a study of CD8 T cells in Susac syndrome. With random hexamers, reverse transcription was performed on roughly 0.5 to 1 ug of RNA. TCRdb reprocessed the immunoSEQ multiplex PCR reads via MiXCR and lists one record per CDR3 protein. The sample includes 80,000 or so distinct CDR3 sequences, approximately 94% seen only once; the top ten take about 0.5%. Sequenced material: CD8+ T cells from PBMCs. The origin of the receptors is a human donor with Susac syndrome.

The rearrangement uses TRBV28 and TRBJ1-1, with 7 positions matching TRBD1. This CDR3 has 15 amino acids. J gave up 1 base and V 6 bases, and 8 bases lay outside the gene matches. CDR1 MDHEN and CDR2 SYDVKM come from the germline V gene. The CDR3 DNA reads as TGTGCCAGCAGACCACGACAGGGCAAGAACACTGAAGCTTTCTTT. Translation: CASRPRQGKNTEAFF.

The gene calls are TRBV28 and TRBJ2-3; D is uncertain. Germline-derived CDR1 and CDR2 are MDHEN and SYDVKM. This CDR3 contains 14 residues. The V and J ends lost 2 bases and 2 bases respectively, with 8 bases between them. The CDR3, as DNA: TGTGCCAGCAGTTTAGCACAGCACACAGATACGCAGTATTTT. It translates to CASSLAQHTDTQYF.

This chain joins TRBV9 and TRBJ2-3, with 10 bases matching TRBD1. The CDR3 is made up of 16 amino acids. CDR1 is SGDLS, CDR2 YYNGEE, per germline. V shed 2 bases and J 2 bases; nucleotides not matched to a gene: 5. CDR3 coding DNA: TGTGCCAGCAGCGTGGGAGACAGGGGGCCCACAGATACGCAGTATTTT. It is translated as CASSVGDRGPTDTQYF.

DNA of the CDR3: TGTGCCAGCAGTGCCCGGGACAGTTCCTACGAGCAGTACTTC. Its translation is CASSARDSSYEQYF. The chain has TRBV27 and TRBJ2-7; 7 positions match TRBD1. CDR3 length: 14 amino acids. V shed 5 bases and J 1 base; nucleotides not matched to a gene: 5. CDR1 is MNHEY, CDR2 SMNVEV, per germline (reference sequence).

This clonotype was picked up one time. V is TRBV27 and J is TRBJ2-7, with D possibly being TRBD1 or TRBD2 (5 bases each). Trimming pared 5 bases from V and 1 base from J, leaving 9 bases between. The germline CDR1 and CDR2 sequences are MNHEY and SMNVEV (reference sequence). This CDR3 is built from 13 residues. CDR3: CASSRGPSYEQYF. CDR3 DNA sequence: TGTGCCAGCAGTAGGGGACCATCCTACGAGCAGTACTTC.

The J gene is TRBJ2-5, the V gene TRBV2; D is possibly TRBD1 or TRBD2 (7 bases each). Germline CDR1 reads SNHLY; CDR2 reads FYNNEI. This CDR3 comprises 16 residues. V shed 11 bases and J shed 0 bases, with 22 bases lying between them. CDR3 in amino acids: CASGGETGSDQETQYF. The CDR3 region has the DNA TGTGCCTCAGGGGGGGAGACAGGGTCTGACCAAGAGACCCAGTACTTC.

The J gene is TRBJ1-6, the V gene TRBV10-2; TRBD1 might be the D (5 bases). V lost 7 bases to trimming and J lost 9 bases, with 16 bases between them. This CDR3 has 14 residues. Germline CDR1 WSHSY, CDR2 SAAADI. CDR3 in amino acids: CASTRDSGGSPLHF. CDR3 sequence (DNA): TGCGCCAGCACCCGGGACTCGGGGGGTTCACCCCTCCACTTT.

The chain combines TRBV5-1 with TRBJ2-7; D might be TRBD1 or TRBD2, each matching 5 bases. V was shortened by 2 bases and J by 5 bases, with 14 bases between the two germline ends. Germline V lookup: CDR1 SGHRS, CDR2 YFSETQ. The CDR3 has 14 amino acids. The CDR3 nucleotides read TGCGCCAGCAGCTTCCGGGACGGCTCGGACGAGCAGTACTTC. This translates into CASSFRDGSDEQYF. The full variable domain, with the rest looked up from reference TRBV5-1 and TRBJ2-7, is KAGVTQTPRYLIKTRGQQVTLSCSPISGHRSVSWYQQTPGQGLQFLFEYFSETQRNKGNFPGRFSGRQFSNSRSEMNVSTLELGDSALYLCASSFRDGSDEQYFGPGTRLTVT.

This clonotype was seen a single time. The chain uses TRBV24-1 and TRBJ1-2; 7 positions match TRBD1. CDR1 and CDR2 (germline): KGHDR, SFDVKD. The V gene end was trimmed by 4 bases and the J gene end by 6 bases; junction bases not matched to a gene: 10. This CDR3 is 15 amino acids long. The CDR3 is CATSDRDSLVDGYTF. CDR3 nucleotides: TGTGCCACCAGTGACCGGGACAGCCTGGTGGATGGCTACACCTTC.

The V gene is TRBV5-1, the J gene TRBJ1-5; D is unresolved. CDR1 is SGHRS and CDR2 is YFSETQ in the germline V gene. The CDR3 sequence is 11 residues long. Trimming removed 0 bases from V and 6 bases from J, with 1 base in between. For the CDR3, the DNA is TGCGCCAGCAGCTTGGTTCAGCCCCAGCATTTT. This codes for CASSLVQPQHF. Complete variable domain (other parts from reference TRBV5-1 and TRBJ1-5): KAGVTQTPRYLIKTRGQQVTLSCSPISGHRSVSWYQQTPGQGLQFLFEYFSETQRNKGNFPGRFSGRQFSNSRSEMNVSTLELGDSALYLCASSLVQPQHFGDGTRLSIL.

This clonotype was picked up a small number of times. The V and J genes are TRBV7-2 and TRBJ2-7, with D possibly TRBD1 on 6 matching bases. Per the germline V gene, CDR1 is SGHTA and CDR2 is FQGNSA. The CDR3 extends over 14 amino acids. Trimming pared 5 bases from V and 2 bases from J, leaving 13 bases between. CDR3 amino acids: CASSPPAGAYEQYF. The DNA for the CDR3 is TGTGCCAGCAGCCCTCCCGCAGGGGCCTACGAGCAGTACTTC. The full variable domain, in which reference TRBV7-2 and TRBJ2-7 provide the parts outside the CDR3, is GAGVSQSPSNKVTEKGKDVELRCDPISGHTALYWYRQSLGQGLEFLIYFQGNSAPDKSGLPSDRFSAERTGGSVSTLTIQRTQQEDSAVYLCASSPPAGAYEQYFGPGTRLTVT.

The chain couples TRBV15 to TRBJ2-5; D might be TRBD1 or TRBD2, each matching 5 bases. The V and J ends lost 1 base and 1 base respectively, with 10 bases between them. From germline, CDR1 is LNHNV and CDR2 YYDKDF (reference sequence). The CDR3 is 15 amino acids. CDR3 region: CATSRGSGTQETQYF. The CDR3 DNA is TGTGCCACCAGCAGAGGTTCAGGGACCCAAGAGACCCAGTACTTC.

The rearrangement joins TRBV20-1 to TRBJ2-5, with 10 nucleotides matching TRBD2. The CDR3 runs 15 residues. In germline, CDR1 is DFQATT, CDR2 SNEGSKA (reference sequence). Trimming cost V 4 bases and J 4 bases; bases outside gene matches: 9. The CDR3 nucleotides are TGCAGTGCTACCAAGCGGGGGGGACGCTCAGAGACCCAGTACTTC. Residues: CSATKRGGRSETQYF.

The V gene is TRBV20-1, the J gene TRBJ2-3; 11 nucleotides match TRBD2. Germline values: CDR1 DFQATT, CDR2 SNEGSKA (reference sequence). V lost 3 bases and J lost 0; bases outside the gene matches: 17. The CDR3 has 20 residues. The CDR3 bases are TGCAGTGCTAGGCACAGAGGTCTAGCGGGGGGCTATCCTAGCACAGATACGCAGTATTTT. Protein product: CSARHRGLAGGYPSTDTQYF.

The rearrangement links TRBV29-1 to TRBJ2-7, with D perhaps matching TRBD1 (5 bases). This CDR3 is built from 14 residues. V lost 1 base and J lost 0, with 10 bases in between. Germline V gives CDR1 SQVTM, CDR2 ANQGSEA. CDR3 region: CSVEGQSSSYEQYF. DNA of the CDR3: TGCAGCGTTGAAGGACAGTCCAGCTCCTACGAGCAGTACTTC.

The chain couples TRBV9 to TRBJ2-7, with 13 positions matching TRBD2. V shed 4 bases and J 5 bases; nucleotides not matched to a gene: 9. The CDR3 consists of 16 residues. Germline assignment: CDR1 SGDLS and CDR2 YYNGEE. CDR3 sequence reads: CASSSPRTSGSHEQYF. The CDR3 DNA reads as TGTGCCAGCAGCTCCCCGAGGACTAGCGGGAGTCACGAGCAGTACTTC.

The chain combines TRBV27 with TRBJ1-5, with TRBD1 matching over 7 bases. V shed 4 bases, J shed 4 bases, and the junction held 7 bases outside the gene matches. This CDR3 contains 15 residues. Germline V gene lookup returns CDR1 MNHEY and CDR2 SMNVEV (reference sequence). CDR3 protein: CASSSRRDSNQPQHF. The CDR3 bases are TGTGCCAGCAGTTCCCGCCGGGACAGTAATCAGCCCCAGCATTTT.

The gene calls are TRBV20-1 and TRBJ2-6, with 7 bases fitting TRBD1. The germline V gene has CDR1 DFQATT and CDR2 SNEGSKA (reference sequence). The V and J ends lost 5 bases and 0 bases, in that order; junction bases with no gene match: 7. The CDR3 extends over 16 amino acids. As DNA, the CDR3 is TGCAGTGCTGACTTGGGACAGAGCTCTGGGGCCAACGTCCTGACTTTC. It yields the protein CSADLGQSSGANVLTF.

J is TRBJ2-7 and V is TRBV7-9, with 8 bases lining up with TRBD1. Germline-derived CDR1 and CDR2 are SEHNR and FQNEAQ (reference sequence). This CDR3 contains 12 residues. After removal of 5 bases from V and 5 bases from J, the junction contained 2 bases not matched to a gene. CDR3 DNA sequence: TGTGCCAGCAGCCGACAGGGGAACGAGCAGTACTTC. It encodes CASSRQGNEQYF. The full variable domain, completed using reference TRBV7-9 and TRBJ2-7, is DTGVSQNPRHKITKRGQNVTFRCDPISEHNRLYWYRQTLGQGPEFLTYFQNEAQLEKSRLLSDRFSAERPKGSFSTLEIQRTEQGDSAMYLCASSRQGNEQYFGPGTRLTVT.

The CDR3 sequence: CASSEGWNYEQYF. CDR3 DNA: TGTGCCAGCAGCGAGGGATGGAATTACGAGCAGTACTTC. The chain employs TRBV7-6 and TRBJ2-7, with D maybe TRBD2 (5 bases). Germline CDR1 and CDR2: SGHVS and FNYEAQ. The ends were cut back, 5 bases at V and 4 bases at J, with 12 bases in the middle. CDR3 length equals 13 residues.

The CDR3 spells CASSPGHLEAFF. The CDR3 DNA reads TGTGCCAGCAGCCCTGGACACCTTGAAGCTTTCTTT. The rearrangement joins TRBV6-2 or TRBV6-3 to TRBJ1-1; the D gene is possibly TRBD1 (5 bases). Trimming pared 6 bases from V and 7 bases from J, leaving 12 bases between. Germline-derived CDR1 and CDR2 are MNHEY and SVGEGT. The length of the CDR3 is 12 residues.

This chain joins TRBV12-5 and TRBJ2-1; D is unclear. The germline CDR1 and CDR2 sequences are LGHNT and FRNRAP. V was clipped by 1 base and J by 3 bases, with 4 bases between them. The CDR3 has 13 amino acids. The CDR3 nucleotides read TGTGCTAGTGGTTTGGACAGCTACAATGAGCAGTTCTTC. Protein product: CASGLDSYNEQFF.